This passage covers 18 T cell receptor beta chains from one sample sequenced in a study of human T cells and chemical hapten exposure. Using its own MiXCR run on the RACE reads, TCRdb lists one record per CDR3 protein. The data hold about 110,000 distinct CDR3 sequences, with 34% observed a single time. Time point in this sample: patch test 3, about 24 weeks after DPC sensitization. The sample's treatment: therapeutic diphenylcyclopropenone sensitization with weekly scalp DPC. Material: whole blood, obtained in connection with sensitization to the hapten diphenylcyclopropenone (DPC). The source of these receptors is a man in his forties with alopecia areata. Some clones in this sample may be carry-over from other donors' samples.

The rearrangement links TRBV18 to TRBJ2-1; D might be TRBD2 (5 bases). The CDR3 runs 14 residues. Trimming removed 0 bases at V and 8 bases at J, with 11 bases between. Per germline, CDR1 KGHSH and CDR2 LQKENI. The CDR3 spells CASSPPNGRDEQFF. CDR3 nucleotide sequence: TGTGCCAGCTCACCACCGAATGGGCGGGATGAGCAGTTCTTC.

The CDR3 DNA reads as TGTGCCATCAGTGAGTGGGGGGTTAACGGGTACGAGCAGTACGTC. It encodes CAISEWGVNGYEQYV. The V gene is TRBV10-3, the J gene TRBJ2-7; D might be TRBD2 (6 bases). With 1 base removed from V and 4 bases from J, the gap between germline ends came to 14 bases. This CDR3 has 15 residues. In germline, CDR1 is ENHRY, CDR2 SYGVKD.

There are a few counts of this clonotype. The CDR3 here is CASSLAKVNEQFF. CDR3 coding DNA: TGTGCCAGCAGCTTAGCCAAGGTCAATGAGCAGTTCTTC. V usage is TRBV7-9 and J usage is TRBJ2-1, with D unresolved. CDR1 is SEHNR, CDR2 FQNEAQ, per germline (reference sequence). Trimming removed 0 bases from V and 6 bases from J, with 6 bases in between. This CDR3 spans 13 amino acids.

On this clonotype itself: A junction boundary mismatches the germline segment, possibly from a read error. The chain uses TRBV28 and TRBJ1-2; a weak D match, TRBD1 (5 bases). CDR3 size: 11 residues. Looked up from germline, CDR1 is MDHEN and CDR2 is SYDVKM. The CDR3 sequence is CASNIGDWRSF. CDR3 nucleotides: TGTGCCAGCAATATTGGGGACTGGAGGTCCTTC.

The chain joins TRBV27 to TRBJ2-3; 11 bases fit TRBD1. V was clipped by 5 bases and J by 8 bases; unmatched bases: 9. This CDR3 is built from 15 residues. From germline, CDR1 is MNHEY and CDR2 SMNVEV (reference sequence). The CDR3 nucleotides are TGTGCCAGCAGTACCGGACAGGGGGCTAGCGTTACGCAGTATTTT. Protein product: CASSTGQGASVTQYF.

The gene calls are TRBV7-2 and TRBJ2-5; no clear D. Deletions cut 5 bases from V and 4 bases from J, with 11 bases between. The CDR3 covers 13 residues. Germline CDR1 and CDR2: SGHTA and FQGNSA. The CDR3 DNA sequence: TGTGCCAGCAGCCGCGTAGCAGGAGAGACCCAGTACTTC. The encoded protein is CASSRVAGETQYF. The whole variable domain, filled in from reference TRBV7-2 and TRBJ2-5, reads GAGVSQSPSNKVTEKGKDVELRCDPISGHTALYWYRQSLGQGLEFLIYFQGNSAPDKSGLPSDRFSAERTGGSVSTLTIQRTQQEDSAVYLCASSRVAGETQYFGPGTRLLVL.

The table lists this clonotype with a few counts. The chain recombines TRBV10-3 with TRBJ1-1; tentative D call: TRBD1 (5 bases). Deletions cut 6 bases from V and 4 bases from J, with 9 bases between. Germline V lookup: CDR1 ENHRY, CDR2 SYGVKD. The CDR3 covers 12 residues. CDR3 region: CAIRGGGTEAFF. The CDR3 bases are TGTGCCATCAGGGGGGGGGGCACTGAAGCTTTCTTT.

CDR3 sequence reads: CASSNLADPYNEQFF. The CDR3, as DNA: TGTGCCAGCAGCAATCTAGCGGACCCCTACAATGAGCAGTTCTTC. The genes are TRBV3-1 and TRBJ2-1; 7 bases line up with TRBD2. This CDR3 has 15 residues. V lost 5 bases, J lost 2 bases, and 6 bases stayed unmatched. Germline V lookup: CDR1 LGHDT, CDR2 YNNKEL (reference sequence).

The table lists this clonotype with a few counts. This rearrangement joins TRBV7-9 to TRBJ1-1; unclear D gene. V shed 5 bases and J shed 0 bases, with 7 bases lying between them. This CDR3 comprises 13 residues. The germline gives CDR1 SEHNR, CDR2 FQNEAQ (reference sequence). The CDR3: CASSPSMNTEAFF. CDR3 coding DNA: TGTGCCAGCAGCCCTTCGATGAACACTGAAGCTTTCTTT.

The V gene is TRBV20-1, the J gene TRBJ1-5; maybe TRBD1 (5 bases). Trimming cost V 3 bases and J 5 bases, with 14 bases left between them. The CDR3 loop spans 14 amino acids. Germline lookup yields CDR1 DFQATT and CDR2 SNEGSKA (reference sequence). This CDR3 is CSARGAGPHQPQHF. The CDR3 DNA reads as TGCAGTGCTAGGGGAGCAGGGCCACATCAGCCCCAGCATTTT.

This chain joins TRBV7-9 and TRBJ2-6; 12 bases line up with TRBD1. The V and J ends lost 5 bases and 1 base, in that order; junction bases with no gene match: 9. The CDR3 spans 19 residues. Germline CDR1 is SEHNR and CDR2 is FQNEAQ (reference sequence). The CDR3 DNA follows: TGTGCCAGCAGCCCTGCGGGGGGACAGGGGGCGTCTGGGGCCAACGTCCTGACTTTC. This codes for CASSPAGGQGASGANVLTF.

The chain is built from TRBV4-1 and TRBJ1-2; 8 bases are a match to TRBD1. The trim removed 0 bases at V and 5 bases at J, leaving 5 bases unmatched. This CDR3 spans 15 amino acids. The V gene's germline CDR1 is MGHRA and CDR2 YSYEKL. Here the CDR3 DNA reads TGCGCCAGCAGCCAAGAGACAGGGGTCAAGTATGGCTACACCTTC. This sequence encodes CASSQETGVKYGYTF.

This clonotype was observed a handful of times. J is TRBJ2-1 and V is TRBV6-4, with 9 nucleotides matching TRBD1. CDR1 and CDR2 (germline): MRHNA, SNTAGT. This CDR3 region has 16 residues. Germline trimming cut 0 bases from V and 6 bases from J; bases unmatched to any gene: 6. CDR3 DNA: TGTGCCAGCAGTGACTCAGGACAGGGGAATCTCAATGAGCAGTTCTTC. This translates into CASSDSGQGNLNEQFF.

The chain carries TRBV12-3 or TRBV12-4 and TRBJ2-2, with D perhaps TRBD1 (6 bases). Trimming pared 2 bases from V and 6 bases from J, leaving 7 bases between. The CDR3 runs to 13 residues. The CDR3 loop reads CASSLKGAGELFF. CDR3 nucleotide sequence: TGTGCCAGCAGTTTAAAGGGGGCCGGGGAGCTGTTTTTT.

This chain connects TRBV6-5 to TRBJ2-1, with D uncertain. CDR1 is MNHEY, CDR2 SVGAGI, per germline. V was trimmed by 4 bases and J by 7 bases, leaving 8 bases between them. The CDR3 has 12 residues. The CDR3 region is CASSSSINEQFF. The CDR3 bases are TGTGCCAGCAGTTCCAGCATAAATGAGCAGTTCTTC.

The chain is built from TRBV27 and TRBJ2-1, with D tentatively TRBD2 (5 bases). The CDR3 extends over 12 amino acids. The germline V gene encodes CDR1 MNHEY and CDR2 SMNVEV (reference sequence). V shed 9 bases and J shed 4 bases, with 10 bases lying between them. The CDR3 region has the DNA TGTGCCAGTTTGACTATTTACAATGAGCAGTTCTTC. Protein product: CASLTIYNEQFF.

The gene calls are TRBV7-2 and TRBJ1-6; D call uncertain. The CDR3 runs to 17 residues. Germline-derived CDR1 and CDR2 are SGHTA and FQGNSA. V was trimmed by 0 bases and J by 0 bases, leaving 9 bases between them. The CDR3 reads CASSLASRSSYNSPLHF. CDR3 DNA sequence: TGTGCCAGCAGCTTAGCATCCCGTAGCTCCTATAATTCACCCCTCCACTTT.

V gene TRBV7-2 combines with J gene TRBJ2-5; D perhaps matches TRBD1 (6 bases). CDR1 SGHTA and CDR2 FQGNSA come from the germline V gene. This CDR3 is built from 13 residues. Trimming took off 7 bases at V and 4 bases at J, with 13 bases between the two ends. The DNA for the CDR3 is TGTGCCAGCAACAATCAGGGGCCAGAGACCCAGTACTTC. It is translated as CASNNQGPETQYF.